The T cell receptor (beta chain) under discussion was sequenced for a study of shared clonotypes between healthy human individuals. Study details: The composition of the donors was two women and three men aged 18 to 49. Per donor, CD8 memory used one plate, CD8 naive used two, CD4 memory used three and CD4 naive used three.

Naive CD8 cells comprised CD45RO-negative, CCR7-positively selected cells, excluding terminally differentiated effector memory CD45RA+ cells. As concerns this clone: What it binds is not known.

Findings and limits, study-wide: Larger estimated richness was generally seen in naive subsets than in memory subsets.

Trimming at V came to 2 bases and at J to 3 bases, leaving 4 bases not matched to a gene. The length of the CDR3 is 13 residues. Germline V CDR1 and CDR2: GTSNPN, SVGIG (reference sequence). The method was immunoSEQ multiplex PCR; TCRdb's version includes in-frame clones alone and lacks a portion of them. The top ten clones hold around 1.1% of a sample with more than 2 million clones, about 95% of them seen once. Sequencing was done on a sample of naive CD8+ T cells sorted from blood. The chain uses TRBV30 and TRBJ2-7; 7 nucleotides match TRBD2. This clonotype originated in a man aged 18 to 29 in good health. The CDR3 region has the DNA TGTGCCTGGAGTTACGGGACTAACTACGAGCAGTACTTC. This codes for CAWSYGTNYEQYF.